These T cell receptor beta chains were read from a single sample in a study of CXCR3-negative and CXCR3-positive naive CD8 T cells. No DNA is given; TCRdb re-called the 5' RACE reads and lists each CDR3 protein once. The sample shows 150,000 or so distinct CDR3 sequences, and approximately 0.51% sits with its ten largest clones. Sequenced: naive CXCR3+ CD8+ T cells from blood. The receptor set was obtained from a human donor in good health. Some clones in this sample may be carry-over from other donors' samples. Both conserved end residues are part of each CDR3.

cdr3_aa,j_call,v_call
CASSDGLAGETQYF,TRBJ2-5,TRBV6-1
CSVWDQGVPYEQYF,TRBJ2-7,TRBV29-1
CASSDGRNTGELFF,TRBJ2-2,TRBV28
CASSLDGPVGRQPQHF,TRBJ1-5,TRBV5-1
CASSLAAFGGGYEQYF,TRBJ2-7,TRBV5-1
CASSQGTEGIGANIQYF,TRBJ2-4,TRBV4-2
CASSLGNLQGTQYF,TRBJ2-5,TRBV28
CASSLAPVVQGASGYTF,TRBJ1-2,TRBV7-9
CASSGPQGTQPYEQYF,TRBJ2-7,TRBV5-1
CASSYLAGGYNEQFF,TRBJ2-1,TRBV5-4
CASSWTYGTEAFF,TRBJ1-1,TRBV5-1
CASSSSREATNEKLFF,TRBJ1-4,TRBV7-9
CASSHIPVQGSYNEQFF,TRBJ2-1,TRBV6-2/TRBV6-3
CASSEALPGQGYTGELFF,TRBJ2-2,TRBV2
CASSAGYGDQPQHF,TRBJ1-5,TRBV2
CSARAYLKGSGEQYF,TRBJ2-7,TRBV20-1
CASSSGQGSDTQYF,TRBJ2-3,TRBV7-3
CASSKTRGQGLYQPQHF,TRBJ1-5,TRBV21-1
CASVGGPFGEQFF,TRBJ2-1,TRBV12-3/TRBV12-4
CASSSGTGFLDGYTF,TRBJ1-2,TRBV7-9
CASSLVDLAGVYNEQFF,TRBJ2-1,TRBV5-1
CASSLGSASDNEQYF,TRBJ2-7,TRBV7-8
CASSPTVNNEQFF,TRBJ2-1,TRBV18
CASSLTTGDPPQETQYF,TRBJ2-5,TRBV5-5
CASSQVTGNQPQHF,TRBJ1-5,TRBV7-9
CASSESGTGRFNEQYF,TRBJ2-7,TRBV10-1
CATSSGGRATDTQYF,TRBJ2-3,TRBV15
CASSGTAAPNQPQHF,TRBJ1-5,TRBV28
CASSELLAGLVYNEQFF,TRBJ2-1,TRBV2
CASSLSGGLTYEQYF,TRBJ2-7,TRBV12-3/TRBV12-4
CASSTSGSRTDTQYF,TRBJ2-3,TRBV12-3/TRBV12-4
CASSLDVQEQYF,TRBJ2-7,TRBV5-6
CASSLGPQVPKYEQYF,TRBJ2-7,TRBV7-8
CASSLGQGGTGELFF,TRBJ2-2,TRBV5-1
CASSIPFYQGSYNEQFF,TRBJ2-1,TRBV19
CASSQTSGRAQYF,TRBJ2-5,TRBV28
CATRTSGEETQYF,TRBJ2-5,TRBV28
CASSRRDSYEQYF,TRBJ2-7,TRBV28
CASSLEGGKVYSTDTQYF,TRBJ2-3,TRBV7-6
CSARDVLGLAVDNEQFF,TRBJ2-1,TRBV20-1
CATQQEGYSNQPQHF,TRBJ1-5,TRBV19
CASSHALRAKNIQYF,TRBJ2-4,TRBV11-2
CASSKGTGNVYGGELFF,TRBJ2-2,TRBV9
CASSSPLAGPYNEQFF,TRBJ2-1,TRBV12-3/TRBV12-4
CASRSRQGAFGELFF,TRBJ2-2,TRBV28
CASSYGQGGQPQHF,TRBJ1-5,TRBV4-3
CASSQDWLAGGLGELFF,TRBJ2-2,TRBV3-1
CASSIPGPYEQYF,TRBJ2-7,TRBV7-9
CSARGTGVWYEQYF,TRBJ2-7,TRBV20-1
CASSYSQGRSYEQYF,TRBJ2-7,TRBV6-2/TRBV6-3